This is a list of T cell receptor beta chains from one sample in a study of cytomegalovirus exposure and HLA in healthy donors. Here immunoSEQ multiplex PCR was the method, and the copy in TCRdb shows in-frame clones only, minus some. This table holds some 240,000 clones, around 86% found once. Sequenced: PBMCs. Receptors were obtained from a woman aged 18-29 years in good health and CMV-seropositive. Each CDR3 is given with its conserved first and last residue. D genes are given only for firm matches. Size is stated for part of the rows, as once, few or many counts, or as a class when the clone is expanded.

j_gene,v_gene,abundance,d_gene,CDR3nt,CDR3aa
TRBJ2-7,TRBV28,-,-,TGTGCCAGCAGTCCCCCCAGGGGAGTGGGCTCCTACGAGCAGTACTTC,CASSPPRGVGSYEQYF
TRBJ2-3,TRBV5-1,-,-,TGCGCCAGCAGCTTACAGCGGGGCACAGATACGCAGTATTTT,CASSLQRGTDTQYF
TRBJ2-2,TRBV27,once,-,TGTGCCAGCAGTTTATCGATCGGGGGCACCGGGGAGCTGTTTTTT,CASSLSIGGTGELFF
TRBJ1-2,TRBV5-1,-,TRBD1,TGCGCCAGCAGCTTGGTTTCAAGGGACAGAACGTATGGCTACACCTTC,CASSLVSRDRTYGYTF
TRBJ2-5,TRBV27,few,-,TGTGCCAGCAGTGGCCGGGGAGGCCAAGAGACCCAGTACTTC,CASSGRGGQETQYF
TRBJ2-1,TRBV7-9,-,-,TGTGCCAGCACCTCCGAGGCGTCCTACAATGAGCAGTTCTTC,CASTSEASYNEQFF
TRBJ2-7,TRBV30,many,TRBD1,TGTGCCTGGAGGCCCGACAGGGTCGGCGAGCAGTACTTC,CAWRPDRVGEQYF
TRBJ1-1,TRBV28,-,-,TGTGCCAGCAGTTTCCTAAGATACGCTTTCTTT,CASSFLRYAFF
TRBJ2-7,TRBV21-1,-,-,TGTGCCAGCAGCACCCCGGACAGGCTATACTTC,CASSTPDRLYF
TRBJ2-5,TRBV6-1,once,-,TGTGCCAGCGTATCAGGGGGGTACGAGACCCAGTACTTC,CASVSGGYETQYF
TRBJ2-7,TRBV5-1,once,TRBD1,TGCGCCAGCAGCCCCGGGACAGGTTCGTACGAGCAGTACTTC,CASSPGTGSYEQYF
TRBJ2-5,TRBV4-2,-,TRBD2,TGTGCCAGCAGCCAAGCTCAGGCGGGAGAGGAAGAGACCCAGTACTTC,CASSQAQAGEEETQYF
TRBJ2-7,TRBV6-5,-,TRBD2,TGTGCCAGCAGCCTGGGAACAGCGGGAGGGCAGTACTTC,CASSLGTAGGQYF
TRBJ2-2,TRBV6-6,-,TRBD2,TGTGCCAGCAGTAAACCCGGGACTAGCCTCCCCGGGGAGCTGTTTTTT,CASSKPGTSLPGELFF
TRBJ2-1,TRBV6-5,-,-,TGTGCCAGCAGAATAACCACAGGGACGGGCGAGCAGTTCTTC,CASRITTGTGEQFF
TRBJ2-1,TRBV7-2,-,-,TGTGCCAGCAGCCCCTCGGGGGGCAGATCCTACAATGAGCAGTTCTTC,CASSPSGGRSYNEQFF
TRBJ1-4,TRBV5-4,few,TRBD1,TGTGCCAGCAGCATTACAGGGGGCGTTGGACTGTTTTTT,CASSITGGVGLFF
TRBJ2-1,TRBV28,once,-,TGTGCCAGCAGTTCCCCGGGAGGGGGCGACAATGAGCAGTTCTTC,CASSSPGGGDNEQFF
TRBJ2-1,TRBV27,-,-,TGTGCCAGCAGTTTACCAGGGCTCAGCGAGCAGTTCTTC,CASSLPGLSEQFF
TRBJ1-1,TRBV6-5,-,-,TGTGCCAGCAGTTATGGGGGGGTGAACACTGAAGCTTTCTTT,CASSYGGVNTEAFF
TRBJ1-2,TRBV5-4,-,-,TGTGCCAGCAGCTTGCGGGGGGCGAACTATGGCTACACCTTC,CASSLRGANYGYTF
TRBJ2-3,TRBV29-1,-,-,TGCAGCGTTGAGACACTCAGAGGCACAGATACGCAGTATTTT,CSVETLRGTDTQYF
TRBJ1-5,TRBV7-9,-,-,TGTGCCAGCAGCTCCGGTGGCCCAGGGCAGCCCCAGCATTTT,CASSSGGPGQPQHF
TRBJ2-7,TRBV28,many,TRBD1,TGTGCCAGTAGGTCAGGGGGCAGTTTAGACGAGCAGTACTTC,CASRSGGSLDEQYF
TRBJ2-7,TRBV20-1,medium-sized,-,TGCAGTGCTAGAAGAGACTACGAGCAGTACTTC,CSARRDYEQYF
TRBJ2-7,TRBV4-1,-,TRBD2,TGCGCCAGCAGCCAAGCCCTACTAGCGGGAGGCCAACCAGTGGGGCGTGAGCAGTACTTC,CASSQALLAGGQPVGREQYF
TRBJ1-2,TRBV7-9,once,-,TGTGCCAGCAATGCGGGGGAATCCTATGGCTACACCTTC,CASNAGESYGYTF
TRBJ1-5,TRBV27,-,-,TGTGCCAGCAGTTTCAATGGTAGAGGCCAGGGGTATAATCAGCCCCAGCATTTT,CASSFNGRGQGYNQPQHF
TRBJ2-5,TRBV10-3,-,-,TGTGCCATCAGTGAGTCTGGGGGCTTACAAGAGACCCAGTACTTC,CAISESGGLQETQYF
TRBJ2-1,TRBV19,-,TRBD2,TGTGCCAGTAGTACACCGGGACTAGGAATCTACAATGAGCAGTTCTTC,CASSTPGLGIYNEQFF
TRBJ1-1,TRBV5-8,-,TRBD1,TGTGCCAGCAGCTCGGGACAGGGGTATGAAGCTTTCTTT,CASSSGQGYEAFF
TRBJ1-1,TRBV6-1,-,-,TGTGCCAGCAGTGGGGGCACGATCACTGAAGCTTTCTTT,CASSGGTITEAFF
TRBJ2-3,TRBV27,once,-,TGTGCCAGCTCCGAGAACTTACCTTTGAGCACAGATACGCAGTATTTT,CASSENLPLSTDTQYF
TRBJ1-5,TRBV4-1,-,-,TGCGCCAGCAGCTCGGGGGGAGTTAGCAATCAGCCCCAGCATTTT,CASSSGGVSNQPQHF
TRBJ1-1,TRBV15,-,-,TGTGCCACCAGCGCCACCATCCCAGTGACTGAAGCTTTCTTT,CATSATIPVTEAFF
TRBJ2-3,TRBV9,-,-,TGTGCCAGCAGCCACCGAGGGGGGGGCGGACCGGGAGATACGCAGTATTTT,CASSHRGGGGPGDTQYF
TRBJ2-1,TRBV27,-,TRBD1,TGTGCCAGCAGTCCCGGGACAGGGTCCTACAATGAGCAGTTCTTC,CASSPGTGSYNEQFF
TRBJ2-1,TRBV6-1,-,-,TGTGCCAGCAGTGAACCGTCGGAGCTCGTCAATGAGCAGTTCTTC,CASSEPSELVNEQFF
TRBJ1-1,TRBV11-1,-,TRBD1,TGTGCCAGCAGCTCATGGGACAGGTTGAACACTGAAGCTTTCTTT,CASSSWDRLNTEAFF
TRBJ2-4,TRBV19,-,TRBD2,TGTGCCAGTAGCCGACTAGCGGGAGTAACCAAAAACATTCAGTACTTC,CASSRLAGVTKNIQYF
TRBJ1-5,TRBV19,-,TRBD1,TGTGCCAGTAGTATTCTCCGGGACAGGACTCGCAATCAGCCCCAGCATTTT,CASSILRDRTRNQPQHF
TRBJ2-2,TRBV9,few,TRBD1,TGTGCCAGCAGCGAGGGGACAGCCACCGGGGAGCTGTTTTTT,CASSEGTATGELFF
TRBJ2-1,TRBV5-5,-,TRBD1,TGTGCCAGCAGCTCTACAGGGGTCTCCTACAATGAGCAGTTCTTC,CASSSTGVSYNEQFF
TRBJ2-5,TRBV7-2,-,-,TGTGCCAGCAGCTCGGGACTCGTCCAAGAGACCCAGTACTTC,CASSSGLVQETQYF
TRBJ2-5,TRBV28,-,-,TGTGCCAGCAGTTCCCTGGGGACTTGGGGCAGTCAGACCCAGTACTTC,CASSSLGTWGSQTQYF
TRBJ2-1,TRBV5-1,-,TRBD2,TGCGCCAGCAGCCCACTTGCAACAGTATTGAAGCGGGAGGTCAATGAGCAGTTCTTC,CASSPLATVLKREVNEQFF
TRBJ1-1,TRBV7-9,few,-,TGTGCCAGCAGCTTAGTCGCGGGAACTGAAGCTTTCTTT,CASSLVAGTEAFF
TRBJ2-3,TRBV5-1,-,TRBD1,TGCGCCAGCAGCCCGGGACAGGGGGCAGATACGCAGTATTTT,CASSPGQGADTQYF
TRBJ1-2,TRBV9,-,-,TGTGCCAGCAGCGTCACCGGTGACTCTAGCTATGGCTACACCTTC,CASSVTGDSSYGYTF
TRBJ2-6,TRBV27,-,-,TGTGCCAGCAGTTACAGTGGGTCTGGGGCCAACGTCCTGACTTTC,CASSYSGSGANVLTF
TRBJ1-2,TRBV11-2,-,-,TGTGCCAGCAGCTTAGATTTCCACTCAACAGAATTCTATGGCTACACCTTC,CASSLDFHSTEFYGYTF
TRBJ2-7,TRBV5-5,-,TRBD2,TGTGCCAGCAGCCCGGAACGGACTAGCGGGAGCCCTTACGAGCAGTACTTC,CASSPERTSGSPYEQYF
TRBJ1-1,TRBV5-1,-,-,TGCGCCAGCAGCTTGGTAGGGGGAATCACTGAAGCTTTCTTT,CASSLVGGITEAFF
TRBJ1-1,TRBV5-1,-,-,TGCGCCAGCAGCTCCAATCCCTATCTCGTCGTGAACACTGAAGCTTTCTTT,CASSSNPYLVVNTEAFF
TRBJ2-7,TRBV27,-,TRBD1,TGTGCCAGCAGTTTAGGGACAGGGGTGTCCTACGAGCAGTACTTC,CASSLGTGVSYEQYF
TRBJ2-2,TRBV11-2,-,-,TGTGCCAGCAGCTTAGAGGGGGCCCGGGCCGGGGAGCTGTTTTTT,CASSLEGARAGELFF
TRBJ1-5,TRBV6-5,-,-,TGTGCCAGCAGACGGGAACGCAATCAGCCCCAGCATTTT,CASRRERNQPQHF
TRBJ2-2,TRBV4-1,-,TRBD1,TGCGCCAGCAGCCCCTTACAAGGACAGGGGGACACCGGGGAGCTGTTTTTT,CASSPLQGQGDTGELFF
TRBJ2-3,TRBV6-4,-,-,TGTGCCAGCAGTGATACTACAGGGACAGATACGCAGTATTTT,CASSDTTGTDTQYF
TRBJ1-5,TRBV21-1,-,-,TGTGCCAGCAGCCACGGTCACAGGTCATTTCAGCCCCAGCATTTT,CASSHGHRSFQPQHF